This entry lists 17 T cell receptor delta chains sequenced from one sample in a study of gammadelta T cells in human blood. TCRdb reanalysed the RT-PCR reads via CATT. The table lists 600 to 750 delta-chain clones, around 13% of them singletons, with roughly a fifth in the top ten. The sequenced material came from non-Vgamma9Vdelta2 gamma-delta T cells from adult blood. The receptors stem from a human donor.

This clone is medium-sized within its sample. This rearrangement joins TRDV1 to TRDJ1, with 10 bases identical to TRDD3. V gave up 5 bases and J gave up 0 bases; unmatched junction bases: 21. CDR1 is TSWWSYY and CDR2 is QGS in the germline V gene. The CDR3 length is 21 residues. The CDR3 loop reads CALGRRPSRPYWGIYTDKLIF. The CDR3 coding sequence is TGTGCTCTTGGGCGGCGGCCTTCCAGACCGTACTGGGGGATTTACACCGATAAACTCATCTTT.

By share of the sample, this clone is large. The V gene is TRDV1, the J gene TRDJ1, with TRDD3 matching 8 bases. This CDR3 contains 21 residues. Unmatched junction bases numbered 20, after V lost 2 bases and J lost 0 bases. Germline loops: CDR1 TSWWSYY, CDR2 QGS. The CDR3 loop reads CALGEIGVSWLWGTYTDKLIF. CDR3 DNA sequence: TGTGCTCTTGGGGAAATCGGGGTGTCGTGGCTCTGGGGGACGTACACCGATAAACTCATCTTT.

A few counts support this clone. This chain connects TRDV1 to TRDJ1, with TRDD3 matching 8 bases. Germline CDR1 and CDR2: TSWWSYY and QGS. The J segment lost 4 bases and the V segment lost 0 bases, leaving 16 bases of the junction unmatched. The CDR3 totals 19 residues. In DNA form, the CDR3 reads TGTGCTCTTGGGGAACTATCTCAGGTCGTACTGGGGGGTTACGATAAACTCATCTTT. Its protein is CALGELSQVVLGGYDKLIF.

This chain links TRDV3 with TRDJ1; TRDD3 agrees at 11 bases. V lost 2 bases, J lost 0 bases, and 32 bases stayed unmatched. The CDR3 has 24 residues. CDR1 is TVYSNPD and CDR2 is GDNSRS in the germline V gene (reference sequence). CDR3 residues: CAFRPTEDCWGILGLWGYTDKLIF. The CDR3 bases are TGTGCCTTTCGTCCTACTGAAGACTGCTGGGGGATACTGGGGCTATGGGGGTACACCGATAAACTCATCTTT.

This clone is deemed medium-sized (0.01 to 0.1%). This sequence joins TRDV3 and TRDJ2; D perhaps matches TRDD3 (6 bases). The CDR3 runs to 15 residues. The germline gives CDR1 TVYSNPD, CDR2 GDNSRS (reference sequence). The V gene lost 3 bases and the J gene lost 5 bases, with 19 bases spanning the gap. This CDR3 reads CAFSPRLGGTAQLFF. The DNA of the CDR3 is TGTGCCTTCTCTCCGAGACTGGGTGGTACAGCACAACTCTTCTTT.

Worth noting for this clone: A read error may explain this, as a much larger clone is one base away. This sequence joins TRDV3 and TRDJ1, with D tentatively TRDD3 (6 bases). There are 15 residues in the CDR3. V lost 4 bases to trimming and J lost 3 bases, with 21 bases between them. CDR1 and CDR2 (germline): TVYSNPD, GDNSRS (reference sequence). Written as DNA, the CDR3 is TGTGCCTCCATACCCCAAGGATACTTAGCCGATAAACTCATCTTT. It specifies CASIPQGYLADKLIF.

This clone qualifies as large. The same CDR3 can be traced to other DNA sequences in this sample. V usage is TRDV1 and J usage is TRDJ1; 7 bases map to TRDD3. Germline CDR1 and CDR2: TSWWSYY and QGS. The V gene end was trimmed by 6 bases and the J gene end by 0 bases; junction bases not matched to a gene: 25. The CDR3 contains 21 residues. CDR3 sequence (DNA): TGTGCTCTTGGCGTGAGGTTTGGGGGCCCGCTGAACTGGGGCAACACCGATAAACTCATCTTT. It is translated as CALGVRFGGPLNWGNTDKLIF.

This clone was observed a few times. TCRdb shows a much larger clone's protein in place of this DNA's translation, and the two differ at residue 8, likely through a read error; the protein shown is translated from the DNA. The chain carries TRDV1 and TRDJ2; the match to TRDD3 covers 12 bases. CDR1 and CDR2 (germline): TSWWSYY, QGS. CDR3 size: 22 residues. V trimming: 6 bases; J trimming: 0 bases; junction bases outside the gene matches: 20. The CDR3 sequence: CALGTKLWYWGIPTALTAQLFF. CDR3 nucleotide sequence: TGTGCTCTTGGAACCAAACTATGGTACTGGGGGATACCCACCGCTTTGACAGCACAACTCTTCTTT.

In regard to this clone: A much bigger clone sits one base away, suggesting this may be a read error. V usage is TRAV38-2/DV8 and J usage is TRDJ1; TRDD2 or TRDD3 may be the D gene (6 bases each). The CDR3 extends over 17 amino acids. The ends were cut back, 8 bases at V and 0 bases at J, with 23 bases in the middle. Germline V gene lookup returns CDR1 TSESDYY and CDR2 QEAYKQQN. In nucleotides, the CDR3 is TGTGCTTACCACCCTTCCCCAGAGGGGATGAACACCGATAAACTCATCTTT. It yields the protein CAYHPSPEGMNTDKLIF.

As to this clone: TCRdb's entry gives the protein of a much larger clone, which mismatches this DNA's translation at residue 12, likely from a read error; the protein reported here is translated from the DNA. This chain uses TRDV1 with TRDJ1, with TRDD3 identical over 8 bases. This CDR3 is built from 20 residues. V shed 0 bases and J 8 bases; nucleotides not matched to a gene: 23. CDR1 and CDR2 (germline): TSWWSYY, QGS. Here the CDR3 reads CALGELYLPEAQWGMTKLIF. Written as DNA, the CDR3 is TGTGCTCTTGGGGAACTTTACTTACCCGAAGCCCAATGGGGGATGACAAAACTCATCTTT.

This clone is large within its sample. This chain uses TRDV1 with TRDJ2, with a possible D match to TRDD3 (8 bases). The CDR3 has 21 residues. V lost 4 bases and J lost 0, with 27 bases in between. Looked up from germline, CDR1 is TSWWSYY and CDR2 is QGS. CDR3 sequence reads: CALGVFLRGDMTQALTAQLFF. CDR3 nucleotide sequence: TGTGCTCTTGGGGTATTCCTACGGGGGGATATGACTCAGGCTTTGACAGCACAACTCTTCTTT.

A remark on this clone: A far bigger clonotype differs at one base, so this is likely a read error. The genes are TRAV23/DV6 and TRDJ1; 9 nucleotides line up with TRDD2. Germline V gene sequence: CDR1 NTAFDY, CDR2 IRPDVSE (reference sequence). The CDR3 runs to 26 residues. The CDR3: CAVDHQHSSFLRTYWGLTLGSDKLIF. The CDR3 DNA reads TGTGCCGTGGACCATCAACACTCTTCCTTCCTACGGACCTACTGGGGATTAACCTTAGGCTCCGATAAACTCATCTTT.

This clone ranks as medium-sized (0.01 to 0.1%). This rearrangement joins TRDV1 to TRDJ1, with D perhaps TRDD2 (6 bases). This CDR3 has 16 residues. The V and J ends lost 0 bases and 5 bases respectively, with 16 bases between them. Germline V gene data show CDR1 as TSWWSYY and CDR2 as QGS. The CDR3 sequence is CALGELASSLEDKLIF. The CDR3 bases are TGTGCTCTTGGGGAACTCGCTTCCTCCCTCGAAGATAAACTCATCTTT.

Only one count was recorded for this clone. Possible read error: a much larger clone is one base away. The chain carries TRDV1 and TRDJ1; perhaps TRDD2 as D (7 bases). V lost 0 bases to trimming and J lost 0 bases, with 41 bases between them. The CDR3 totals 26 residues. Germline V gives CDR1 TSWWSYY, CDR2 QGS. The CDR3 coding sequence is TGTGCTCTTGGGGAACTATTTCAAGGTACGGCCTTCCTTCATTATGGGGGCCCGCCGTACACCGATAAACTCATCTTT. Translated: CALGELFQGTAFLHYGGPPYTDKLIF.

As to this clone: A read error is likely here: a far larger clone is one base away. The chain joins TRDV1 to TRDJ1, with TRDD3 matching 9 bases. The CDR3 runs to 24 residues. From germline, CDR1 is TSWWSYY and CDR2 QGS. Trimming took 3 bases from V and 3 from J; bases not matched to a gene: 32. This CDR3 is CALGDLSLAFLHYGGIQGADKLIF. DNA for the CDR3: TGTGCTCTTGGGGACCTCTCCCTTGCCTTCCTCCATTACGGGGGGATACAAGGTGCCGATAAACTCATCTTT.

This clone showed up just a few times. The likely explanation is a read error, given a far larger clone one base away. The chain carries TRDV1 and TRDJ1; possible D gene TRDD2, 5 bases. The CDR3 is 24 amino acids. Trimming removed 7 bases at V and 0 bases at J, with 42 bases between. Germline V gene sequence: CDR1 TSWWSYY, CDR2 QGS. Written as DNA, the CDR3 is TGTGCTCTTGAGGAGTCTTCGGCCTACGGGTGTCTAGAGGGCTTCGGACCCTACACCGATAAACTCATCTTT. Translated: CALEESSAYGCLEGFGPYTDKLIF.

This clone is large (0.1 to 1%). This sequence joins TRDV1 and TRDJ1, with TRDD2 identical over 9 bases. Per germline, CDR1 TSWWSYY and CDR2 QGS. Unmatched junction bases numbered 19, after V lost 2 bases and J lost 3 bases. This CDR3 contains 20 residues. The CDR3 bases are TGTGCTCTTGGGGAAGCCTTCCTACTCTGGGGTCCCTCATTCTCCGATAAACTCATCTTT. Encoded protein: CALGEAFLLWGPSFSDKLIF.